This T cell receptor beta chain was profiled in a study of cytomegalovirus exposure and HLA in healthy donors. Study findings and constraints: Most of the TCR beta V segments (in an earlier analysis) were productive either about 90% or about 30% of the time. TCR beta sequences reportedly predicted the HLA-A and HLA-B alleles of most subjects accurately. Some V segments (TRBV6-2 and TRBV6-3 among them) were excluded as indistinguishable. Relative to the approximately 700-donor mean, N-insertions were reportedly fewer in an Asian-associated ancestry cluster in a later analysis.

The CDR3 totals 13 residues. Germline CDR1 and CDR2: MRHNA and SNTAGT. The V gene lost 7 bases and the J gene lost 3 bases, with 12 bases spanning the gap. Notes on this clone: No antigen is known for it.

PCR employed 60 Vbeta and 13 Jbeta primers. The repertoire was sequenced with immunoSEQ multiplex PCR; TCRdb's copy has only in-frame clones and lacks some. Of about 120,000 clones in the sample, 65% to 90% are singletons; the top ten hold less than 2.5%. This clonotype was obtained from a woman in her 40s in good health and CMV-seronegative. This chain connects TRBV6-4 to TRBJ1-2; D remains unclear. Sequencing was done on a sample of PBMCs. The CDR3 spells CASILQCHYGYTF. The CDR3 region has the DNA TGTGCCAGCATCCTTCAGTGCCACTATGGCTACACCTTC.